The TCR beta chain under discussion was sequenced for a study of blood T cells in healthy people across ages. Findings and caveats of the study: Higher diversity and more naive CD4+ cells were features of long-lived donors, compared to aged donors.

Per germline, CDR1 DFQATT and CDR2 SNEGSKA (reference sequence). The ends were cut back, 3 bases at V and 0 bases at J, with 9 bases in the middle. The CDR3 is 13 residues long. A second about 7 to 12 cycle PCR used barcoded and J-beta primers. With 12 random nucleotides, a template-switch adaptor tagged each individual cDNA molecule. TCRdb independently ran MiXCR on the 5' RACE reads; one entry per CDR3 protein. In the table there are 1.8 million or so distinct CDR3 sequences, more than 35% of which are singletons. In this sample, this clonotype turned up a few times. Antigen unknown. The rearrangement uses TRBV20-1 and TRBJ2-7, with D unresolved. This TCR came from a human donor in good health. The sample consisted of blood. The CDR3 region has the DNA TGCAGTGCTAGCCCCTCAAACTCCTACGAGCAGTACTTC. This gives the protein CSASPSNSYEQYF.